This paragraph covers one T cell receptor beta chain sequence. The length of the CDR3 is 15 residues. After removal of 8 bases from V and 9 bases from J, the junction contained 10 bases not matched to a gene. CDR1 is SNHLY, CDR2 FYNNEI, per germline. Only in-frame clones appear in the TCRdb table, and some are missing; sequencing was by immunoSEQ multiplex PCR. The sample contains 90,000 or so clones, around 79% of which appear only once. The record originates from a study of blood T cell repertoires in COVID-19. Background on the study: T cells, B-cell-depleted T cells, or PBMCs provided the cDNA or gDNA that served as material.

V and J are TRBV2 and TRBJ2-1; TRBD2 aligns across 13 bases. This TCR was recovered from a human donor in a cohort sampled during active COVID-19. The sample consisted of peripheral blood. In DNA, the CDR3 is TGTGCCAGCGTCGGAGGACTAGCGGGAGATGTTGAGCAGTTCTTC. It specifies CASVGGLAGDVEQFF.